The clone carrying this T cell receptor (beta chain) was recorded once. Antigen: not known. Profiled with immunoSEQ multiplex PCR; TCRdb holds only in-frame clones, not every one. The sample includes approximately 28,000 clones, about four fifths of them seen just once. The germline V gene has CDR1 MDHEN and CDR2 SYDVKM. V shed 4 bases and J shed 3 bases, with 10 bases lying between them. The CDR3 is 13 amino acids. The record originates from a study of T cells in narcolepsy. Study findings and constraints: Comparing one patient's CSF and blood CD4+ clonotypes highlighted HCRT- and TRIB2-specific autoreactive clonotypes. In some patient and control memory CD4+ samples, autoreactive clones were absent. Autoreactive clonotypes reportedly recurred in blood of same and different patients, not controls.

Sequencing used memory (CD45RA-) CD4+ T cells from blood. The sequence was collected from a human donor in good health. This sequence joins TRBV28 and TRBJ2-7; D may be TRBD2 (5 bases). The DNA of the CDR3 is TGTGCCAGCAGTTCCGGACTGTTCTACGAGCAGTACTTC. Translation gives CASSSGLFYEQYF.